Here is one T cell receptor beta chain with its context. The antigen remains unidentified. This entry comes from a study of T cells in tumors after PD-1 blockade. Study-wide background: Prior checkpoint blockade, systemic immunosuppressant use, or anti-cancer therapy within 4 weeks excluded patients. Each patient got pembrolizumab 200 mg every 3 weeks or cemiplimab 350 mg every 2 weeks.

Produced via immunoSEQ multiplex PCR; TCRdb's table is partial and in-frame only. Of tens of thousands of clones in the sample, approximately 78% were seen once. Study-level findings and limits: Some novel exhausted tumor clones appeared in pre-treatment blood, suggesting peripheral recruitment.

V was clipped by 0 bases and J by 6 bases; unmatched bases: 5. CDR1 SGDLS and CDR2 YYNGEE come from the germline V gene. The CDR3 is 15 residues long. The source material was PBMCs, sampled before anti-PD-1 treatment. This receptor was taken from a human donor with basal cell carcinoma. V gene TRBV9 combines with J gene TRBJ2-1; 8 bases fit TRBD2. The CDR3 DNA follows: TGTGCCAGCAGCGTAGGATCGGGACTAGTCAATGAGCAGTTCTTC. Its protein product is CASSVGSGLVNEQFF.